This TCR beta chain was found in a study of OX40 agonist ivuxolimab in advanced cancers. Study information: As their treatment, patients were administered ivuxolimab, an agonistic anti-OX40 (CD134) antibody. Every 2 weeks, ivuxolimab was infused into the patients intravenously at between 0.01 and 10 mg/kg.

Study findings and constraints: CD8+ T cells averaged more expanded clones than CD4+.

Sequencing was performed with immunoSEQ multiplex PCR; in TCRdb, only in-frame clones are kept and a portion is missing. Of about 76,000 clones listed, around four fifths are singletons. Worth noting for this clone: What it binds is unknown.

J was trimmed by 1 base and V by 0 bases; bases with no gene match: 15. Germline CDR1 is SGHRS and CDR2 is YFSETQ. This CDR3 is 20 amino acids long. V is TRBV5-1 and J is TRBJ1-1; TRBD1 matches 10 bases. This sample comprised CD4+ or CD8+ T cells sorted from blood, obtained in a trial of the OX40 agonist ivuxolimab. This receptor was obtained from an adult with an advanced solid tumor such as melanoma, head and neck, liver or kidney cancer. Here the CDR3 DNA reads TGCGCCAGCAGCTTGGCCCCTCCGGGACAGGGGCCCACGCAGAACACTGAAGCTTTCTTT. Translating gives CASSLAPPGQGPTQNTEAFF.